The clone carrying this T cell receptor (beta chain) was recorded a few times. It was uncontrolled infection, other autoimmune disease, pregnancy or lactation that excluded patients. RNA transcripts yielded amplified TCR beta CDR3 regions. When the TCR CDR3 underwent first-round RT-PCR, the HTBI primer set was used. One entry per CDR3 protein, called by TCRdb with MiXCR from the multiplex PCR reads. This sample has hundreds of thousands of distinct CDR3 sequences, with roughly 14% found just once. The data belong to a study of T cells in Graves' hyperthyroidism and ophthalmopathy. Sequences were obtained from blood. The clonotype originates from a young man with Graves' ophthalmopathy.

CDR3 sequence: CASSPGQGGRTGELFF. Written as DNA, the CDR3 is TGCGCCAGCAGCCCTGGACAGGGGGGAAGGACCGGGGAGCTGTTTTTT. J is TRBJ2-2 and V is TRBV5-1; TRBD1 aligns across 10 bases. With V trimmed by 4 bases and J by 5 bases, 8 bases remained unmatched. This CDR3 contains 16 residues. CDR1 and CDR2 (germline): SGHRS, YFSETQ. The full variable domain, rest sourced from reference TRBV5-1 and TRBJ2-2, is KAGVTQTPRYLIKTRGQQVTLSCSPISGHRSVSWYQQTPGQGLQFLFEYFSETQRNKGNFPGRFSGRQFSNSRSEMNVSTLELGDSALYLCASSPGQGGRTGELFFGEGSRLTVL.